The subject of this entry is one TCR beta chain. The source of the sample is a study of blood T cell repertoires in COVID-19. CDR3 length: 14 amino acids. V gave up 3 bases and J gave up 4 bases, with 13 bases separating them. CDR1 is SGHNT, CDR2 YYREEE, per germline (reference sequence). In the original analysis: Amplification of reference gene primers was used by the study to estimate nucleated cell counts. Sequenced by immunoSEQ multiplex PCR; TCRdb stores in-frame clones only, minus some. That table is the source of V, J and clone size, and D and trimming were worked out from the DNA. The sample records 200,000 to 300,000 clones, 85% to 95% being singletons.

This clonotype was obtained from a man aged 25-45 years with COVID-19, enrolled during active disease. The sample taken for sequencing was peripheral blood. The V call is TRBV5-4, the J call TRBJ1-2, with D possibly matching TRBD1 (5 bases). Written as DNA, the CDR3 is TGTGCCAGCAGCTCAAAGGGGCTCCCCTATGGCTACACCTTC. This codes for CASSSKGLPYGYTF.